This TCR beta chain was documented in a study of blood T cell repertoires in COVID-19. Overall study context: Both acute and convalescent COVID-19 samples were obtained from the United States, Italy and Spain.

The table lists this clone with a few counts. The study assigned cohorts using participant-reported clinical history. Either two negative PCRs, clearance, or symptom resolution qualified Cohort 3 donors as recovered. Authors' methods: Quantification of nucleated cells was approximated via reference gene primer amplification. Method: immunoSEQ multiplex PCR; TCRdb's copy keeps in-frame clones and lacks some. V and J calls and clone size are as listed in that table; D and trimming were resolved from the DNA. The table records 350,000 or so clones, roughly nine tenths of them present only once. The sample was PBMCs or T cells enriched from blood (not recorded which). This TCR was sampled from a woman in her twenties or thirties who had recovered from COVID-19.

CDR3 sequence: CASSQDPPTSGSTGELFF. The CDR3 region has the DNA TGCGCCAGCAGCCAAGATCCCCCAACTAGCGGGAGTACCGGGGAGCTGTTTTTT. The V call is TRBV4-1, the J call TRBJ2-2, with 11 bases lining up with TRBD2. The CDR3 consists of 18 residues. Unmatched junction bases numbered 8, after V lost 0 bases and J lost 5 bases. The germline CDR1 and CDR2 sequences are MGHRA and YSYEKL.